These T cell receptor beta chains were read from a single sample in a study of blood T cell repertoires in COVID-19. Data came from immunoSEQ multiplex PCR; TCRdb stores just in-frame clones and leaves some out. The profile shows 300,000 to 350,000 clones, roughly 86% of them singletons. The specimen was peripheral blood. The receptors originated from a man aged 30 to 39 with COVID-19, enrolled during active disease. The CDR3 runs from the conserved cysteine through the conserved F or W. A D gene is named only where the DNA matches it firmly. For some rows the clone size is stated as once, few or many, or as a class when expanded; others skip it.

clone size	D gene	CDR3 length	V gene	J gene	CDR3 protein	CDR3 DNA
few	TRBD1	16	TRBV19	TRBJ1-5	CASSSGTGNSNQPQHF	TGTGCCAGTAGTAGTGGGACAGGGAATAGCAATCAGCCCCAGCATTTT
NA	NA	14	TRBV5-6	TRBJ2-7	CASSLPQGSYEQYF	TGTGCCAGCAGCTTGCCACAGGGTTCCTACGAGCAGTACTTC
NA	NA	14	TRBV6-6	TRBJ2-7	CASSQLGGAYEQYF	TGTGCCAGCAGCCAGCTGGGGGGGGCTTACGAGCAGTACTTC
many	TRBD2	13	TRBV25-1	TRBJ2-1	CASSEGGRREQFF	TGTGCCAGCAGTGAGGGCGGGAGGAGGGAGCAGTTCTTC
NA	TRBD1	15	TRBV7-4	TRBJ2-7	CASSSRQGFRYEQYF	TGTGCCAGCAGCTCCAGACAGGGTTTTCGGTACGAGCAGTACTTC
NA	TRBD1	13	TRBV7-2	TRBJ2-7	CASSLTGGYEQYF	TGTGCCAGCAGCTTAACAGGGGGGTACGAGCAGTACTTC
NA	NA	15	TRBV4-2	TRBJ2-3	CASSQGNRFTDTQYF	TGTGCCAGCAGCCAAGGCAACAGGTTCACAGATACGCAGTATTTT
NA	TRBD1	14	TRBV7-3	TRBJ2-2	CASSLQGAAGELFF	TGTGCCAGCAGCTTACAGGGGGCTGCCGGGGAGCTGTTTTTT
NA	NA	16	TRBV4-3	TRBJ1-1	CASSHLTRQVYTEAFF	TGCGCCAGCAGCCATCTAACAAGACAGGTATACACTGAAGCTTTCTTT
once	NA	13	TRBV24-1	TRBJ1-2	CATSGRGDYGYTF	TGTGCCACCAGTGGTCGGGGGGACTATGGCTACACCTTC
NA	TRBD2	13	TRBV25-1	TRBJ2-5	CASITSGQETQYF	TGTGCCAGCATCACTAGCGGCCAAGAGACCCAGTACTTC
once	NA	16	TRBV10-3	TRBJ2-7	CAISDNGGPPLYEQYF	TGTGCCATCAGTGATAACGGGGGGCCGCCTCTCTACGAGCAGTACTTC
NA	TRBD2	18	TRBV30	TRBJ2-1	CAWSVLRSSGGWGNEQFF	TGTGCCTGGAGTGTACTTAGGTCAAGCGGGGGGTGGGGCAATGAGCAGTTCTTC
few	TRBD1	15	TRBV7-2	TRBJ1-2	CASTSGQGVAYGYTF	TGTGCCAGCACCTCAGGACAGGGAGTTGCCTATGGCTACACCTTC
NA	NA	19	TRBV18	TRBJ1-3	CASSGDRLRGGSSGNTIYF	TGTGCCAGCTCGGGAGACAGGCTGAGAGGGGGATCCTCTGGAAACACCATATATTTT
NA	TRBD1	20	TRBV7-6	TRBJ1-5	CASSLQPMDRGFLGNQPQHF	TGTGCCAGCAGCTTACAACCAATGGACAGGGGTTTTCTCGGCAATCAGCCCCAGCATTTT
NA	TRBD2	17	TRBV11-2	TRBJ2-7	CASSPDWAREGSYEQYF	TGTGCCAGCAGCCCAGACTGGGCCCGGGAGGGATCCTACGAGCAGTACTTC
NA	TRBD2	14	TRBV5-1	TRBJ2-5	CASSSGTSGETQYF	TGCGCCAGCAGCTCAGGGACTAGCGGAGAGACCCAGTACTTC
NA	NA	14	TRBV3-1/TRBV3-2	TRBJ1-1	CASSQGQGISKAFF	TGTGCCAGCAGCCAAGGGCAGGGGATTTCTAAAGCTTTCTTT
once	NA	16	TRBV21-1	TRBJ2-7	CASSSRPSGTSYEQYF	TGTGCCAGCAGCTCCCGGCCTAGCGGGACCTCCTACGAGCAGTACTTC
NA	NA	11	TRBV12-3/TRBV12-4	TRBJ2-7	CASSTRREQYF	TGTGCCAGCAGTACTCGCCGGGAGCAGTACTTC
once	TRBD1	15	TRBV19	TRBJ2-2	CASNGDREATGELFF	TGTGCCAGTAATGGGGACAGGGAGGCGACCGGGGAGCTGTTTTTT
NA	TRBD1	16	TRBV19	TRBJ2-7	CASSRAGTGNRYEQYF	TGTGCCAGTAGCAGAGCCGGGACAGGGAATAGGTACGAGCAGTACTTC
NA	NA	13	TRBV11-1	TRBJ2-7	CASSPIQGYEQYF	TGTGCCAGCAGCCCGATTCAGGGGTACGAGCAGTACTTC
NA	NA	13	TRBV19	TRBJ2-1	CASSIRGYGEQFF	TGTGCCAGTAGTATTCGGGGTTACGGTGAGCAGTTCTTC
NA	NA	12	TRBV29-1	TRBJ2-7	CSVRAGDHEQYF	TGCAGCGTACGCGCAGGGGACCACGAGCAGTACTTC
NA	TRBD2	16	TRBV6-2/TRBV6-3	TRBJ2-1	CASSRQGSGSIYEQFF	TGTGCCAGCAGTCGCCAGGGGAGCGGGAGTATCTATGAGCAGTTCTTC
NA	NA	17	TRBV19	TRBJ1-1	CASSIGAGGVGNTEAFF	TGTGCCAGTAGTATAGGTGCGGGGGGCGTTGGGAACACTGAAGCTTTCTTT
NA	NA	13	TRBV3-1/TRBV3-2	TRBJ1-1	CASSQPGTSEAFF	TGTGCCAGCAGCCAACCCGGGACATCAGAAGCTTTCTTT
once	NA	15	TRBV10-3	TRBJ2-7	CAISPGQGRLNEQYF	TGTGCCATCAGCCCCGGGCAGGGGAGACTAAACGAGCAGTACTTC
NA	NA	14	TRBV7-2	TRBJ2-7	CASSFGGNSYEQYF	TGTGCCAGCAGCTTCGGAGGAAACTCCTACGAGCAGTACTTC
NA	NA	14	TRBV18	TRBJ2-7	CASSREDFAYEQYF	TGTGCCAGCTCGCGCGAGGATTTTGCCTACGAGCAGTACTTC
NA	NA	17	TRBV27	TRBJ1-2	CASSFWAGIPTNYGYTF	TGTGCCAGCAGTTTCTGGGCAGGGATTCCCACTAACTATGGCTACACCTTC
NA	TRBD1	15	TRBV5-1	TRBJ2-7	CASSLAATGGARQYF	TGCGCCAGCAGCTTGGCAGCGACAGGGGGCGCGCGGCAGTACTTC
NA	TRBD1	14	TRBV7-3	TRBJ1-1	CASSRGGKLAEAFF	TGTGCCAGCAGCCGAGGGGGCAAATTGGCTGAAGCTTTCTTT
NA	TRBD2	15	TRBV7-3	TRBJ2-1	CASSSTSGRFSEQFF	TGTGCCAGCAGCTCGACTAGCGGGAGATTCAGTGAGCAGTTCTTC
NA	TRBD2	15	TRBV3-1/TRBV3-2	TRBJ2-7	CASSRVAGPPYEQYF	TGTGCCAGCAGCCGAGTAGCGGGTCCTCCCTACGAGCAGTACTTC
NA	TRBD1	16	TRBV27	TRBJ2-3	CASSPSGTARADTQYF	TGTGCCAGCAGTCCATCCGGGACAGCCAGGGCAGATACGCAGTATTTT
NA	NA	14	TRBV13	TRBJ1-1	CASSLGRGDTEAFF	TGTGCCAGCAGCTTAGGCCGGGGGGACACTGAAGCTTTCTTT
NA	TRBD1	16	TRBV11-1	TRBJ2-1	CASSLSASGGWNEQFF	TGTGCCAGCAGCTTAAGTGCGTCAGGGGGCTGGAATGAGCAGTTCTTC
NA	NA	14	TRBV28	TRBJ1-2	CASSLLADPLGYTF	TGTGCCAGCAGTTTATTAGCTGATCCTCTAGGCTACACCTTC